Listed here is a single T cell receptor (beta chain). The sample belongs to a study of blood T cell repertoires in COVID-19. Across the study: Sources were T cells, B-cell-depleted T cells, or PBMCs; the material itself was cDNA or gDNA.

Repertoires were generated with immunoSEQ multiplex PCR, while TCRdb's copy carries only in-frame clones and drops some. This table holds tens of thousands of clones, about 90% found once. In germline, CDR1 is WSHSY, CDR2 SAAADI. J lost 2 bases, V lost 8 bases, and 6 bases had no gene match. The CDR3 loop spans 13 amino acids. The chain joins TRBV10-2 to TRBJ2-7, with 7 bases aligning to TRBD1. The specimen was peripheral blood. The sequence was obtained from a man older than 75 with acute or convalescent COVID-19. The CDR3 coding sequence is TGCGCCAGCTCTGACAGGGAACCCTACGAGCAGTACTTC. Its protein is CASSDREPYEQYF.